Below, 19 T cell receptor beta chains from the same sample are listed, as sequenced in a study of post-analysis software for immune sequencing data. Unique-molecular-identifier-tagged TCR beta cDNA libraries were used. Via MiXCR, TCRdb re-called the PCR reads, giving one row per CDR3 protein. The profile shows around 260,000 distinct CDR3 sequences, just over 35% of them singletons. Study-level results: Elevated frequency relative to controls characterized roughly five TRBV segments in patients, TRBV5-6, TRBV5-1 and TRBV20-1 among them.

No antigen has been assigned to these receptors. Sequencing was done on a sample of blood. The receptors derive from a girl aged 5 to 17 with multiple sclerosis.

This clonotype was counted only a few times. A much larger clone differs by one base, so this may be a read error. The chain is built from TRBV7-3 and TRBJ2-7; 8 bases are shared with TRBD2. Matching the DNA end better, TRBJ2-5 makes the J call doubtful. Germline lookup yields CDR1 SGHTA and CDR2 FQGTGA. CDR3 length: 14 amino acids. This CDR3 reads CTSSLAGPSETQYF. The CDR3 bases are TGTACCAGCAGCTTAGCGGGACCCAGCGAGACCCAGTACTTC.

CDR3 loop: CSALGLAGADGSEQFF. The CDR3 DNA reads as TGCAGTGCGCTGGGACTAGCGGGAGCGGACGGTAGTGAGCAGTTCTTC. The chain joins TRBV20-1 to TRBJ2-1, with TRBD2 matching 14 bases. Germline CDR1 reads DFQATT; CDR2 reads SNEGSKA (reference sequence). The ends lost 6 bases at V and 9 bases at J; junction bases unmatched: 13. The CDR3 contains 16 residues.

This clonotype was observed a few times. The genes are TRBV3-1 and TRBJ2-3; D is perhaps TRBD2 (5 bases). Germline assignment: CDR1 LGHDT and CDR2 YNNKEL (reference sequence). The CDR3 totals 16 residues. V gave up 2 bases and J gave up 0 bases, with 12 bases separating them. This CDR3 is CASSQNRADSTDTQYF. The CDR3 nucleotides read TGTGCCAGCAGCCAAAACAGAGCGGATAGCACAGATACGCAGTATTTT.

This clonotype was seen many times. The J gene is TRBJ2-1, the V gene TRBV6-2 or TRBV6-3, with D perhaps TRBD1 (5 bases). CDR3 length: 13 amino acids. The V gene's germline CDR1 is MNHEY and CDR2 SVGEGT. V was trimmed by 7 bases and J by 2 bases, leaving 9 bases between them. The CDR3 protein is CASKGATYNEQFF. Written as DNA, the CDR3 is TGTGCCAGCAAAGGGGCCACCTACAATGAGCAGTTCTTC.

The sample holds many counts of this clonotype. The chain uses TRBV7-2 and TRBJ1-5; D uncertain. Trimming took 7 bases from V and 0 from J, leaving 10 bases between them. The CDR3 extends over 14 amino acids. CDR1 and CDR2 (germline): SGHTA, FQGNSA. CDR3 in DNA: TGTGCCAGCACCTCAACGGGTAGCAATCAGCCCCAGCATTTT. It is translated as CASTSTGSNQPQHF.

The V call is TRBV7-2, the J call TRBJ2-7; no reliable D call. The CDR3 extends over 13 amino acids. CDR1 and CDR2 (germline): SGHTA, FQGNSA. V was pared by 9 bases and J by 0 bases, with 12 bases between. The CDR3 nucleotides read TGTGCCAGTCACGACGGATTCTCCTACGAGCAGTACTTC. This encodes CASHDGFSYEQYF.

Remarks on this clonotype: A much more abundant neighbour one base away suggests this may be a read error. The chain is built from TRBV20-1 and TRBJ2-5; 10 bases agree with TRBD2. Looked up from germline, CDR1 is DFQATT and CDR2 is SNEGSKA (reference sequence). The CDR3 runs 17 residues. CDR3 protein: CNARALGAGGSPETQYF. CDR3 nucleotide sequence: TGCAATGCTAGAGCACTCGGAGCGGGGGGGTCCCCAGAGACCCAGTACTTC.

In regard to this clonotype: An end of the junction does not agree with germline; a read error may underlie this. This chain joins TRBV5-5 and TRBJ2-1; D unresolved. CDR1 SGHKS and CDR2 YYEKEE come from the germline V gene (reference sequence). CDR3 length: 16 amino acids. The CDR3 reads CTSSSRPQSPYNEQFF. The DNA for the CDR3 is TGTACCAGCAGTTCTCGTCCTCAGAGCCCCTACAATGAGCAGTTCTTC.

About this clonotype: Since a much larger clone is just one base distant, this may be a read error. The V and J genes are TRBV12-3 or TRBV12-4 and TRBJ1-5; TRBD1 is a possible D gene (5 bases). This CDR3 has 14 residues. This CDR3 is CAGSFRDSNQPQHF. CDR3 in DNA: TGTGCCGGCAGTTTCAGGGATAGCAATCAGCCCCAGCATTTT.

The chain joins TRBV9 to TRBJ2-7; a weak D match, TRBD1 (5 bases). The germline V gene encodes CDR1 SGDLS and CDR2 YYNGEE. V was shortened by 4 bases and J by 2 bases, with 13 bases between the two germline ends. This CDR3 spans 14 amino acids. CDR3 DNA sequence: TGTGCCAGCAGCCCATGGCAGGGCCCCTACGAGCAGTACTTC. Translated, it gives CASSPWQGPYEQYF.

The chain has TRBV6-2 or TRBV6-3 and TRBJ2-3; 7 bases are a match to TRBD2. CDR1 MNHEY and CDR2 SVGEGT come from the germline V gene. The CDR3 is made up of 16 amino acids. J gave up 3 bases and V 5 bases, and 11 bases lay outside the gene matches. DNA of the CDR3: TGTGCCAGCAGTCCCAGACGGGGGAGGGTTACAGATACGCAGTATTTT. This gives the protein CASSPRRGRVTDTQYF.

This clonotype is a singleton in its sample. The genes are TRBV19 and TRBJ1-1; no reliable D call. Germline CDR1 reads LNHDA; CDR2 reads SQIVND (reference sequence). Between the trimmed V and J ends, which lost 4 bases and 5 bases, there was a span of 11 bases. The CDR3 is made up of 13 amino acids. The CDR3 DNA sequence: TGTGCCAGTAGTACACCGCCAAGGACTGAAGCTTTCTTT. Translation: CASSTPPRTEAFF.

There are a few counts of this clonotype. CDR3 DNA sequence: TGTGCCAGCAGTGGTGTCTCCTACGAGCAGTACTTC. This encodes CASSGVSYEQYF. The J gene is TRBJ2-7, the V gene TRBV25-1, with unresolved D. This CDR3 contains 12 residues. V was cut by 4 bases and J by 0 bases, with 4 bases left in between. The germline V gene has CDR1 MGHDK and CDR2 SYGVNS.

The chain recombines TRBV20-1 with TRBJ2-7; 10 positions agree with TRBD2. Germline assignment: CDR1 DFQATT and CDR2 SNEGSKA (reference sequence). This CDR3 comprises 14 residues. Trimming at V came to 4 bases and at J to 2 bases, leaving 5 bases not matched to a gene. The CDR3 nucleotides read TGCAGTGCTAACGGAGGACTAGCGGCCTACGAGCAGTACTTC. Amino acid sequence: CSANGGLAAYEQYF.

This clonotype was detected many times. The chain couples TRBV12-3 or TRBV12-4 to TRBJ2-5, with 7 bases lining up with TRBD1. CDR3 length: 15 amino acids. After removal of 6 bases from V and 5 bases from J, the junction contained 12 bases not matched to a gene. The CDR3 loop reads CASSWETGTRETQYF. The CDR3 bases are TGTGCCAGCAGCTGGGAGACAGGGACCCGGGAGACCCAGTACTTC.

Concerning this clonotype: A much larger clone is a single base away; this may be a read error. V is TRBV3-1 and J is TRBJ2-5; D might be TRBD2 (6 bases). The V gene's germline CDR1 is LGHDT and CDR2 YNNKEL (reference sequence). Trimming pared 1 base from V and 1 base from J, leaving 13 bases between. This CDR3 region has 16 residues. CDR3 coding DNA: TGTGCCAGCAGCCAAGCTTTGCGGAGGGTCCAAGAGACCCAGTACTTC. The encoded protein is CASSQALRRVQETQYF.

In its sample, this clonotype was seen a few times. The CDR3 is CASSLVEGVNYGYTF. DNA of the CDR3: TGCGCCAGCAGCTTGGTGGAGGGGGTAAACTATGGCTACACCTTC. The J gene is TRBJ1-2, the V gene TRBV5-1; a possible D gene is TRBD1 (6 bases). The CDR3 has 15 residues. Trimming shortened V by 0 bases and J by 2 bases, and 11 bases separated the two germline ends. CDR1 and CDR2 (germline): SGHRS, YFSETQ.

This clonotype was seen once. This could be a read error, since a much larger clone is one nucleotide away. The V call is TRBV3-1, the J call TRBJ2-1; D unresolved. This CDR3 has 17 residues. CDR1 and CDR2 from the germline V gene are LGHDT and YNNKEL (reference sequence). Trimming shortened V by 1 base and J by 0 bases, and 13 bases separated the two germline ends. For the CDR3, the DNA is TGTGCCAGCAGCCAAGCGTCAGGCGGTAGCTCCTACAATGAGCAGTTCTTC. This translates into CASSQASGGSSYNEQFF.

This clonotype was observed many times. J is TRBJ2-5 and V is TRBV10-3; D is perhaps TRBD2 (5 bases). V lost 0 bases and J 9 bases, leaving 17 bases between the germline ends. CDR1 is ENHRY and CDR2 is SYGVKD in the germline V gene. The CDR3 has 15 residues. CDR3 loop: CAISESVNLEAAQYF. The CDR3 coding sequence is TGTGCCATCAGTGAGTCGGTGAACCTGGAGGCGGCCCAGTACTTC.